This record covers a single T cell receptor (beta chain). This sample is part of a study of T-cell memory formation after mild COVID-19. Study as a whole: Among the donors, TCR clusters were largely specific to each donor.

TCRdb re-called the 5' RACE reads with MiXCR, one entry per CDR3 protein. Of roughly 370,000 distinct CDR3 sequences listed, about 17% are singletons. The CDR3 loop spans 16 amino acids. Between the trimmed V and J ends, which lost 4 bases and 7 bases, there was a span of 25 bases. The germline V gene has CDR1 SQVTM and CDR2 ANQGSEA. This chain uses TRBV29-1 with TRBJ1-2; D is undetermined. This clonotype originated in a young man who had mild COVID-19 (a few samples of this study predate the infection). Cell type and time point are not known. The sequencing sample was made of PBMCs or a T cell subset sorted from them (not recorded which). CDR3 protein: CSVAYTSGPPTGGYTF. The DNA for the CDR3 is TGCAGCGTTGCCTATACCTCCGGGCCGCCGACCGGTGGCTACACCTTC.